This T cell receptor beta chain originates from a study of shared clonotypes between healthy human individuals. Germline CDR1 and CDR2: SGHTA and FQGNSA. CDR3 length: 12 residues. The germline V and J ends were trimmed by 3 bases and 3 bases, with 6 bases remaining between them. As for this clone: Its antigen is unknown.

Method: immunoSEQ multiplex PCR; TCRdb's copy keeps in-frame clones and lacks some. This sample yields over a million clones, of which 78% are seen a single time; 0.6% to 0.75% belongs to the top ten. Overall study results and limits: Sequencing depth was expected to affect clonotype sharing among donors.

The sequence was obtained from a man younger than 30 in good health. Some clones in this sample may be carry-over from other donors' samples. Sequenced material: memory CD4+ T cells from PBMCs. Noted subset: CD45RA-negative fraction. The rearrangement joins TRBV7-2 to TRBJ2-7; D call uncertain. The CDR3 reads CASSFHFYEQYF. The CDR3 DNA follows: TGTGCCAGCAGCTTCCACTTCTACGAGCAGTACTTC.